What follows describes a single TCR beta chain. Which antigen it targets is not known. It has no much larger one-base neighbor in the sample; base qualities were not kept. Including cysteine and phenylalanine, the CDR3 has 15 amino acids. Just the 45-base CDR3 DNA is kept, in frame starting at base 1. CDR1 and CDR2 are read off the germline V gene (reference sequence) as LNHNV and YYDKDF. Trimming removed 3 bases from V and 4 bases from J; the gene matches leave 5 bases unexplained. The immunoSEQ Assay, a bias-controlled multiplex PCR, was used to amplify TCRbeta CDR3 regions from genomic DNA. Concerning the study's data processing: The number of nucleated cells in each sample was estimated from the amplification of reference gene primers within the assay. Sequence reads were collapsed and filtered to measure the absolute abundance of every unique TCRbeta CDR3 rearrangement. For each sample, productive Simpson clonality was calculated by taking the square root of Simpson's diversity index across productive rearrangements. In TCRdb, the immuneACCESS table is reduced to in-frame sequences with V and J assigned. These tables do not hold every clone; where another copy was compared, an unresolved V gene accounts for under half, and the others remain unexplained. V and J calls and clone size are copied from that table; D and trimming were computed from the DNA. This sample comprises 250,000 to 300,000 clones, about four fifths of them detected only once. In total, the top ten clones hold under 3.5% of the sample.

The collaborating institutions used their own protocols to collect whole blood in K2EDTA tubes. For TCRbeta analysis, collaborator samples were shipped as frozen whole blood, as isolated PBMCs, or as DNA extracted from either sample type. These data come from a study of blood T cell repertoires in COVID-19 (dated by TCRdb to about 2020). For the wider study: Samples from collaborators originated in the United States, Italy and Spain and spanned both the acute and convalescent phases of COVID-19. HLA class I and class II types, where available, came from metadata supplied by the sample provider rather than from assay-based typing. The repertoires were released in a freely available public database meant as a resource for research on the immune response to SARS-CoV-2. Deeply sampled blood TCRbeta repertoires from subjects exposed to, actively infected with, or recovered from COVID-19 were included in the dataset. Samples were obtained from the ongoing ImmuneRACE study (first 160 participants) and from over a thousand subjects provided by 6 global collaborators. A de-identified subject ID, COVID-19 status, age in years and sex were almost always included in the sample metadata. The material from the prospective study consisted of cDNA or gDNA derived from T cells, B-cell-depleted T cells, or PBMCs. General study outcomes and caveats: How much clinical and demographic metadata was included differed by source and by participant, and the metadata was provided uncurated.

Sequenced: peripheral blood. The chain was built from TRBV15 and TRBJ1-4, and TRBD1 matches 7 of the central bases. This clonotype originated in a woman aged 18-29 years with acute or convalescent COVID-19. The sequenced DNA is TGTGCCACCAGCAGGGCCCGGGACAGTAATGAAAAACTGTTTTTT. Its protein is CATSRARDSNEKLFF.